This TCR beta chain is drawn from a study of CD8 T cells in Susac syndrome. Random-hexamer reverse transcription was applied to roughly 0.5 to 1 ug RNA. TCRdb recomputed calls from the immunoSEQ multiplex PCR reads with MiXCR, one row per CDR3 protein. The profile shows about 190,000 distinct CDR3 sequences, approximately 94% of them singletons. The V gene's germline CDR1 is LGHDT and CDR2 YNNKEL (reference sequence). V dropped 3 bases and J dropped 7 bases, with 15 bases sitting between them. The CDR3 loop spans 14 amino acids. Negative isolation was used for CD8+ and CD4+ T cells, and FACS enrichment was applied to TEMRA cells.

The TCR originated in a human donor in good health. The V gene is TRBV3-1, the J gene TRBJ1-1; tentative D call: TRBD1 (6 bases). Sequenced sample: CD4+ T cells from PBMCs. The CDR3 sequence is CASSQGHSNYEAFF. The CDR3 DNA follows: TGTGCCAGCAGCCAGGGACACAGCAATTATGAAGCTTTCTTT. The whole variable domain, filled in from reference TRBV3-1 and TRBJ1-1, reads DTAVSQTPKYLVTQMGNDKSIKCEQNLGHDTMYWYKQDSKKFLKIMFSYNNKELIINETVPNRFSPKSPDKAHLNLHINSLELGDSAVYFCASSQGHSNYEAFFGQGTRLTVV.